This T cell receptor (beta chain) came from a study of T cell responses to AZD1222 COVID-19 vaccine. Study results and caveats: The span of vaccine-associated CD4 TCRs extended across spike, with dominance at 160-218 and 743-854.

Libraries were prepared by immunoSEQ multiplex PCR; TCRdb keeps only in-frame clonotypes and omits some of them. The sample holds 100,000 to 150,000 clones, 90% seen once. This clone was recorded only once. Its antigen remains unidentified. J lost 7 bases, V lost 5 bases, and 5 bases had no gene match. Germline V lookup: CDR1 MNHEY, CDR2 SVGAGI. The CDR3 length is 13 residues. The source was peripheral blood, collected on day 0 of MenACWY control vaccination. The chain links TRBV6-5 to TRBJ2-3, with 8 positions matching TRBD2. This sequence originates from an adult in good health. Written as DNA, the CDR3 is TGTGCCAGCAGTAGTAGCGGGGTTAATACGCAGTATTTT. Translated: CASSSSGVNTQYF.